One sample yielded the 11 T cell receptor beta chains listed below, sequenced in a study of T cell changes during pregnancy in multiple sclerosis. Sequencing was performed with immunoSEQ multiplex PCR; in TCRdb, only in-frame clones are kept and a portion is missing. The sample shows about 68,000 clones, about 90% of them seen only once. Here the sequenced sample was peripheral blood, taken in the second trimester of pregnancy. These receptors were obtained from a female donor with multiple sclerosis, enrolled in a pregnancy study.

The V and J genes are TRBV11-2 and TRBJ2-4; 15 bases match TRBD2. CDR1 SGHAT and CDR2 FQNNGV come from the germline V gene. The ends lost 7 bases at V and 0 bases at J; junction bases unmatched: 7. There are 18 residues in the CDR3. The CDR3 spells CASTGTSGGKLAKNIQYF. The DNA for the CDR3 is TGTGCCAGCACCGGGACTAGCGGGGGGAAATTAGCCAAAAACATTCAGTACTTC.

The chain is built from TRBV15 and TRBJ1-5, with a tentative D call TRBD1 (5 bases). From germline, CDR1 is LNHNV and CDR2 YYDKDF (reference sequence). The CDR3 spans 15 residues. Trimming shortened V by 1 base and J by 2 bases, and 9 bases separated the two germline ends. The CDR3 DNA follows: TGTGCCACCAGCAGAGGGGGGGGAGGCAATCAGCCCCAGCATTTT. It specifies CATSRGGGGNQPQHF.

The rearrangement uses TRBV9 and TRBJ2-5; no firm D call. The CDR3 loop spans 13 amino acids. Looked up from germline, CDR1 is SGDLS and CDR2 is YYNGEE. The V gene lost 4 bases and the J gene lost 3 bases, with 10 bases spanning the gap. CDR3 DNA sequence: TGTGCCAGCAGCAGCAGTCGGGAAGAGACCCAGTACTTC. This codes for CASSSSREETQYF.

The chain has TRBV19 and TRBJ1-2; D call uncertain. V dropped 2 bases and J dropped 0 bases, with 10 bases sitting between them. This CDR3 is 15 amino acids long. Per germline, CDR1 LNHDA and CDR2 SQIVND (reference sequence). Written as DNA, the CDR3 is TGTGCCAGTAGTATATCCACAGCCGCTAACTATGGCTACACCTTC. It translates to CASSISTAANYGYTF.

The count of this clone is one. This sequence joins TRBV5-8 and TRBJ1-2; tentatively, D is TRBD1 (5 bases). The length of the CDR3 is 13 residues. V lost 4 bases and J 3 bases, leaving 10 bases between the germline ends. Germline V gene lookup returns CDR1 SGHTS and CDR2 YDEGEE. CDR3 amino acids: CASSRRGYYGYTF. The CDR3 nucleotides read TGTGCCAGCAGCCGCCGGGGGTACTATGGCTACACCTTC.

Only one count was recorded for this clone. The chain recombines TRBV13 with TRBJ1-3; 10 nucleotides match TRBD1. The germline gives CDR1 PRHDT, CDR2 FYEKMQ (reference sequence). Unmatched junction bases numbered 4, after V lost 5 bases and J lost 0 bases. CDR3 size: 16 residues. CDR3 sequence: CASSRQGANSGNTIYF. As DNA, the CDR3 is TGTGCCAGCAGCCGACAGGGGGCTAACTCTGGAAACACCATATATTTT.

V usage is TRBV7-2 and J usage is TRBJ1-5, with D possibly being TRBD1 (6 bases). The V and J ends lost 5 bases and 4 bases respectively, with 24 bases between them. This CDR3 spans 18 amino acids. The germline V gene encodes CDR1 SGHTA and CDR2 FQGNSA. The CDR3 loop is CASSRLFGNRDTNQPQHF. CDR3 DNA: TGTGCCAGCAGCCGACTATTCGGAAACAGGGATACGAATCAGCCCCAGCATTTT. Filled out from reference TRBV7-2 and TRBJ1-5, the complete variable domain reads GAGVSQSPSNKVTEKGKDVELRCDPISGHTALYWYRQSLGQGLEFLIYFQGNSAPDKSGLPSDRFSAERTGGSVSTLTIQRTQQEDSAVYLCASSRLFGNRDTNQPQHFGDGTRLSIL.

This clone showed up just once. The chain recombines TRBV19 with TRBJ1-1, with D possibly being TRBD1 (5 bases). V lost 4 bases and J lost 4, with 10 bases in between. The CDR3 spans 13 residues. Germline V gene data show CDR1 as LNHDA and CDR2 as SQIVND (reference sequence). CDR3 sequence: CASSTGDITEAFF. For the CDR3, the DNA is TGTGCCAGTAGTACGGGGGATATCACTGAAGCTTTCTTT.

The J gene is TRBJ2-1, the V gene TRBV7-8; 7 nucleotides agree with TRBD1. V gave up 2 bases and J gave up 5 bases; unmatched junction bases: 9. Per the germline V gene, CDR1 is SGHVS and CDR2 is FQNEAQ. The CDR3 is made up of 16 amino acids. CDR3 DNA sequence: TGTGCCAGCAGCTTACCCCGACAGGGATACGACAATGAGCAGTTCTTC. It encodes CASSLPRQGYDNEQFF. The full variable domain, in which reference TRBV7-8 and TRBJ2-1 provide the parts outside the CDR3, is GAGVSQSPRYKVAKRGQDVALRCDPISGHVSLFWYQQALGQGPEFLTYFQNEAQLDKSGLPSDRFFAERPEGSVSTLKIQRTQQEDSAVYLCASSLPRQGYDNEQFFGPGTRLTVL.

The gene calls are TRBV11-3 and TRBJ2-6; weak D call: TRBD1 (6 bases). CDR1 is SGHNT and CDR2 is YENEEA in the germline V gene. This CDR3 has 16 residues. Deletions cut 5 bases from V and 1 base from J, with 12 bases between. CDR3 coding DNA: TGTGCCAGCAGCATCACACAGGGATCTGGGGCCAACGTCCTGACTTTC. Protein: CASSITQGSGANVLTF. Complete variable domain (other parts from reference TRBV11-3 and TRBJ2-6): EAGVVQSPRYKIIEKKQPVAFWCNPISGHNTLYWYLQNLGQGPELLIRYENEEAVDDSQLPKDRFSAERLKGVDSTLKIQPAELGDSAVYLCASSITQGSGANVLTFGAGSRLTVL.

DNA for the CDR3: TGTGCCAGCAGCTCGTCCCCGTCGGGGGGGCTTGAGACCCAGTACTTC. Protein product: CASSSSPSGGLETQYF. The chain employs TRBV7-9 and TRBJ2-5, with 8 nucleotides matching TRBD2. V was pared by 4 bases and J by 5 bases, with 12 bases of the junction left unmatched. The CDR3 is made up of 16 amino acids. Germline V gene sequence: CDR1 SEHNR, CDR2 FQNEAQ (reference sequence).